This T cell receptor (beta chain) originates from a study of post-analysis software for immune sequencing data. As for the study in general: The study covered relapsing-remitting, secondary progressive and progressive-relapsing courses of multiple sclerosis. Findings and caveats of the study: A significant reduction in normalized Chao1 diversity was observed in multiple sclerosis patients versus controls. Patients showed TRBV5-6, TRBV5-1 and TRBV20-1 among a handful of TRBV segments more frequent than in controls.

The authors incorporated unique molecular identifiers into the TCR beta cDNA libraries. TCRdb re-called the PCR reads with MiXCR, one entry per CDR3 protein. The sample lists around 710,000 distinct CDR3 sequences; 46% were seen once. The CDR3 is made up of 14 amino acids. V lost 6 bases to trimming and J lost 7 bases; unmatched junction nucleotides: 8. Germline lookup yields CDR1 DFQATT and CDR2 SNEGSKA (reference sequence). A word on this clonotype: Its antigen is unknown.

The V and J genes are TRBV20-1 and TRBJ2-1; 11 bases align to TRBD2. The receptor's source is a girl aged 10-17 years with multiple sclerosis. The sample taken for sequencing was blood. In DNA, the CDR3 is TGCAGTGCCTTAGCGGGAGGGCCGGGGAATGAGCAGTTCTTC. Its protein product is CSALAGGPGNEQFF.